This T cell receptor beta chain was identified during a study of T cells in Graves' hyperthyroidism and ophthalmopathy. This clonotype was counted only a few times. TCR beta CDR3 region amplification was performed from RNA transcripts. With the HTBI primer set, the TCR CDR3 went through a first round of RT-PCR. TCRdb independently ran MiXCR on the multiplex PCR reads; one entry per CDR3 protein. The sample lists roughly 290,000 distinct CDR3 sequences; more than 15% were seen once. This CDR3 has 15 amino acids. Germline V CDR1 and CDR2: SEHNR, FQNEAQ (reference sequence). V dropped 5 bases and J dropped 6; count of bases not matched to a gene: 12.

The sequencing sample was made of blood. This clonotype originated in a woman in her sixties or seventies with Graves' ophthalmopathy. The J gene is TRBJ1-2, the V gene TRBV7-9; 7 bases match TRBD1. The CDR3 is CASSPPDRVKDGYTF. CDR3 in DNA: TGTGCCAGCAGCCCACCCGACAGGGTAAAGGATGGCTACACCTTC.